Here is one TCR beta chain with its context. When the RNA was reverse transcribed, random hexamers were used with an input of roughly 0.5 to 1 ug. From the immunoSEQ multiplex PCR reads, TCRdb called clonotypes with MiXCR, one entry per CDR3 protein. The sample comprises some 76,000 distinct CDR3 sequences, 90% to 95% of which are singletons, and about 0.52% rests with the top ten. The data were taken from a study of CD8 T cells in Susac syndrome. The CDR3 is 15 residues long. Germline loops: CDR1 MNHNS, CDR2 SASEGT. Trimming left V 3 bases short and J 4 bases short, with 14 bases between. CD8+ and CD4+ T cells were negatively isolated; TEMRA cells were FACS-enriched.

The chain recombines TRBV6-1 with TRBJ2-3; D may correspond to TRBD1 or TRBD2 (5 bases each). The material sequenced was CD8+ T cells from PBMCs. The receptor comes from a human donor with multiple sclerosis. This CDR3 reads CASSDWDPEADTQYF. The DNA of the CDR3 is TGTGCCAGCAGTGATTGGGACCCGGAGGCAGATACGCAGTATTTT.